This T cell receptor beta chain originates from a study of blood T cell repertoires in COVID-19. The table came from immunoSEQ multiplex PCR; TCRdb's copy has only in-frame clones and leaves some out. The sample yields about 55,000 clones, over 80% seen once. The CDR3 loop spans 16 amino acids. Germline V gene lookup returns CDR1 KGHSH and CDR2 LQKENI. V was pared by 0 bases and J by 2 bases, with 11 bases between. The chain uses TRBV18 and TRBJ1-3; D possibly corresponds to TRBD1 (6 bases). Sample: peripheral blood. This sequence originates from a woman aged 60-70 years with acute or convalescent COVID-19. The CDR3 DNA is TGTGCCAGCTCACCACCGGGACAAGTGGCTGGAAACACCATATATTTT. Translation: CASSPPGQVAGNTIYF.